Listed below are T cell receptor beta chains from one sample, sequenced in a study of shared clonotypes between healthy human individuals. TCRdb's table, derived via immunoSEQ multiplex PCR, lists solely in-frame clones and lacks some. The table has some 2 million clones, just under 95% seen once. Sequencing was performed on naive CD8+ T cells sorted from blood. These receptors originate from a man between 18 and 35 years old in good health. Both conserved end residues are part of each CDR3. The order of the fields is V gene, J gene, CDR3 protein.

v_call: TRBV6-6
j_call: TRBJ1-3
cdr3_aa: CASSFGAPSGNTIYF

v_call: TRBV15
j_call: TRBJ1-1
cdr3_aa: CATSTGRTTEAFF

v_call: TRBV7-8
j_call: TRBJ2-1
cdr3_aa: CASTQTGQGPFF

v_call: TRBV6-5
j_call: TRBJ2-7
cdr3_aa: CASSYSGPSSYEQYF

v_call: TRBV4-3
j_call: TRBJ1-2
cdr3_aa: CASSHPTDREDGYTF

v_call: TRBV5-1
j_call: TRBJ2-5
cdr3_aa: CASSLDYTKKTQYF

v_call: TRBV11-2
j_call: TRBJ2-1
cdr3_aa: CASSLGIVNEQFF

v_call: TRBV7-9
j_call: TRBJ2-3
cdr3_aa: CASSLVGGGYTDTQYF

v_call: TRBV9
j_call: TRBJ1-1
cdr3_aa: CASSPIGTGVAFF

v_call: TRBV30
j_call: TRBJ1-5
cdr3_aa: CAWSSGQGTQPQHF

v_call: TRBV13
j_call: TRBJ2-7
cdr3_aa: CASSSGQGTYEQYF

v_call: TRBV5-6
j_call: TRBJ2-2
cdr3_aa: CASSLKPGTGELFF

v_call: TRBV5-1
j_call: TRBJ2-3
cdr3_aa: CASSLFVTSGDVTQYF

v_call: TRBV6-5
j_call: TRBJ1-1
cdr3_aa: CASSPDLRGTEAFF

v_call: TRBV7-9
j_call: TRBJ2-5
cdr3_aa: CASSLPTGSETQYF

v_call: TRBV11-2
j_call: TRBJ2-7
cdr3_aa: CASSLAWGASRRVEQYF

v_call: TRBV11-2
j_call: TRBJ2-2
cdr3_aa: CASSPSGTGELFF

v_call: TRBV28
j_call: TRBJ2-7
cdr3_aa: CASSQQGYSGEQYF

v_call: TRBV11-2
j_call: TRBJ2-5
cdr3_aa: CASSAPPVGARQETQYF

v_call: TRBV9
j_call: TRBJ1-4
cdr3_aa: CASSVEGGNEKLFF

v_call: TRBV5-1
j_call: TRBJ2-1
cdr3_aa: CASSLELAGSSYNEQFF

v_call: TRBV7-9
j_call: TRBJ1-2
cdr3_aa: CASSLGGSARYGYTF

v_call: TRBV30
j_call: TRBJ2-7
cdr3_aa: CAWAGLDAEQYF

v_call: TRBV7-8
j_call: TRBJ2-7
cdr3_aa: CASSFDTESYEQYF

v_call: TRBV9
j_call: TRBJ1-2
cdr3_aa: CASTGFPNYGYTF

v_call: TRBV7-8
j_call: TRBJ2-5
cdr3_aa: CASSLRGGRNVQETQYF

v_call: TRBV10-3
j_call: TRBJ2-5
cdr3_aa: CAISEPSSEQETQYF

v_call: TRBV27
j_call: TRBJ2-2
cdr3_aa: CASSPSTGELFF

v_call: TRBV7-6
j_call: TRBJ2-7
cdr3_aa: CASGGGTIFYEQYF

v_call: TRBV13
j_call: TRBJ1-2
cdr3_aa: CASSSASLYGYTF

v_call: TRBV11-2
j_call: TRBJ2-5
cdr3_aa: CASRYAAGTSPQETQYF

v_call: TRBV28
j_call: TRBJ2-1
cdr3_aa: CASSSNNEQFF

v_call: TRBV4-3
j_call: TRBJ2-7
cdr3_aa: CASSQLPEGFHEQYF

v_call: TRBV2
j_call: TRBJ2-7
cdr3_aa: CASIVSGSSYEQYF

v_call: TRBV29-1
j_call: TRBJ2-7
cdr3_aa: CSVVTGGFYEQYF

v_call: TRBV2
j_call: TRBJ2-3
cdr3_aa: CASLEGQTTDTQYF

v_call: TRBV11-2
j_call: TRBJ2-7
cdr3_aa: CASSLGGRDPRF

v_call: TRBV10-3
j_call: TRBJ1-1
cdr3_aa: CAISERPGQGTEAFF

v_call: TRBV29-1
j_call: TRBJ2-5
cdr3_aa: CSVCRVGETQYF

v_call: TRBV6-5
j_call: TRBJ2-2
cdr3_aa: CASTRTGEAGELFF

v_call: TRBV11-2
j_call: TRBJ2-3
cdr3_aa: CASSFRDTQYF